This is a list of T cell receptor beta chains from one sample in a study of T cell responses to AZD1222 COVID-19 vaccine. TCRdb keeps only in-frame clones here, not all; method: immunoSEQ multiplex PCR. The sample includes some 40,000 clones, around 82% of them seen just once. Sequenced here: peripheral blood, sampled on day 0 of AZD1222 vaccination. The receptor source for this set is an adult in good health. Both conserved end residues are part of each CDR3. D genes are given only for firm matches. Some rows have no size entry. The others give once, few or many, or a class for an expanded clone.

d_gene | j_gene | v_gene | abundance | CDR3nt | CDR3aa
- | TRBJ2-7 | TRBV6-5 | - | TGTGCCAGCAGTTATGGGGGTTCCGAGCAGTACTTC | CASSYGGSEQYF
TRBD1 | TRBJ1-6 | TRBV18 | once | TGTGCCAGCTCACCAGAGACAGGGTGGGATTCACCCCTCCACTTT | CASSPETGWDSPLHF
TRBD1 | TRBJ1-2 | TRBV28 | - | TGTGCCAGCAGGCCGACAGGGCCTCGGGGCTACACCTTC | CASRPTGPRGYTF
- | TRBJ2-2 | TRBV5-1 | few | TGCGCCAGCAGACTACCGGGAGCCAACACCGGGGAGCTGTTTTTT | CASRLPGANTGELFF
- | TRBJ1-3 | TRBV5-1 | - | TGCGCCAGCAGCCCCCGTGAGGCCGACTCTGGAAACACCATATATTTT | CASSPREADSGNTIYF
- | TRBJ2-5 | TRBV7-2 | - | TGTGCCAGCAGCTCTACCGGGACCCCCGGGACCCAGTACTTC | CASSSTGTPGTQYF
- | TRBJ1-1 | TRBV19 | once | TGTGCCAGTAGTATCTGGGCCGAGAACACTGAAGCTTTCTTT | CASSIWAENTEAFF
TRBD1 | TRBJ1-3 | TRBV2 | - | TGTGCCAGCAGTGAAAGTCCAGGGGGCTCTGGAAACACCATATATTTT | CASSESPGGSGNTIYF
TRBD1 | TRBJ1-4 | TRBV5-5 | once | TGTGCCAGCAGCATTACAGGGGGCCGGGAAAAACTGTTTTTT | CASSITGGREKLFF
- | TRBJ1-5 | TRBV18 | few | TGTGCCAGCTCCCCCCAGGGAAGCGATCAGCCCCAGCATTTT | CASSPQGSDQPQHF
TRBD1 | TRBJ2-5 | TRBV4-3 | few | TGCGCCAGCAGCCGGGGACAGGGCCAAGAGACCCAGTACTTC | CASSRGQGQETQYF
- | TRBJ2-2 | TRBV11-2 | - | TGTGCCAGCAGCTCCTTGTGGACCGGGGAGCTGTTTTTT | CASSSLWTGELFF
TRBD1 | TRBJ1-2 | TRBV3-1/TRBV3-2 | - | TGTGCCAGCAGCCCAACCCGGACAGGGGGGGGCTATGGCTACACCTTC | CASSPTRTGGGYGYTF
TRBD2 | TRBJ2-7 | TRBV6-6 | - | TGTGCCAGCAGCTACAGGAGGGCTAGCGGCCAATCTGATACCTACGAGCAGTACTTC | CASSYRRASGQSDTYEQYF
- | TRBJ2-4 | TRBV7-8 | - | TGTGCCAGCAGCTTAGGGGCGAGGGGCTCAAACATTCAGTACTTC | CASSLGARGSNIQYF
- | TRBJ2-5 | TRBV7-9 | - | TGTGCCAGCAGCTTAGGACAGGCGAGCCTTCAAGAGACCCAGTACTTC | CASSLGQASLQETQYF
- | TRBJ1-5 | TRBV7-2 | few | TGTGCCAGCAGCTCCGCAGTGTATAGCAATCAGCCCCAGCATTTT | CASSSAVYSNQPQHF
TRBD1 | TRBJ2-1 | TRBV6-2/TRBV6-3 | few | TGTGCCAGCAGCCGGGACAGCTACAATGAGCAGTTCTTC | CASSRDSYNEQFF
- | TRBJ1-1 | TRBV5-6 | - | TGTGCCAGCAGCTGGCGGACCAGGGGTGAAGCGAACACTGAAGCTTTCTTT | CASSWRTRGEANTEAFF
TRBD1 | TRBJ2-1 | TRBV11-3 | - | TGTGCCAGCAGCTTGGGACAGGGGAGAGACAATGAGCAGTTCTTC | CASSLGQGRDNEQFF
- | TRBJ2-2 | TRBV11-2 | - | TGTGCCAGCAGCTTCCAGGAGGACACCGGGGAGCTGTTTTTT | CASSFQEDTGELFF
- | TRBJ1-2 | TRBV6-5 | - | TGTGCCAGCAGTTACATGACAGAGCAGGGCTACACCTTC | CASSYMTEQGYTF
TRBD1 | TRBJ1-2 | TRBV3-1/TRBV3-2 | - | TGTGCCAGCAGAGACAGGGACCGAGACGGCTACACCTTC | CASRDRDRDGYTF
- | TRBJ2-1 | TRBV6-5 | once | TGTGCCAGCAGACGCCGTTCAGCGGCCAATGAGCAGTTCTTC | CASRRRSAANEQFF
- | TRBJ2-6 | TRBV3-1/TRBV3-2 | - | TGTGCCAGCAGCCCCCGGAGACGGGCTGGGGCCAACGTCCTGACTTTC | CASSPRRRAGANVLTF
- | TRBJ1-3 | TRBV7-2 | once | TGTGCCAGCAGCTCCGGGGCAACTGGAAACACCATATATTTT | CASSSGATGNTIYF
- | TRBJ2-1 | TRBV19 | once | TGTGCCAGTAGTATAGATCTAGGGGGAAATGAGCAGTTCTTC | CASSIDLGGNEQFF
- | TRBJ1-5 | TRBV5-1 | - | TGCGCCAGCAGCAGGCCGACAGGCTATAGCAATCAGCCCCAGCATTTT | CASSRPTGYSNQPQHF
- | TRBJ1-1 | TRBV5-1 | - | TGCGCCAGCAGCTATGGGGAGAACACTGAAGCTTTCTTT | CASSYGENTEAFF